The 18 T cell receptor beta chains below come from one sample, sequenced in a study of blood T cell repertoires in COVID-19. The protocol was immunoSEQ multiplex PCR, while the TCRdb copy is restricted to in-frame clones and leaves out a portion. The sample contains some 290,000 clones, 90% of which appear only once. Sequencing was performed on peripheral blood. All receptors come from a woman aged 35 to 49 with COVID-19, enrolled during active disease.

The CDR3 protein is CASSYRRPGLASDTQYF. The CDR3 bases are TGTGCCAGCAGCTACAGACGGCCGGGACTAGCGTCTGATACGCAGTATTTT. The V gene is TRBV7-2, the J gene TRBJ2-3; 10 bases match TRBD2. The V gene end was trimmed by 4 bases and the J gene end by 6 bases; junction bases not matched to a gene: 13. CDR3 size: 17 residues. Per the germline V gene, CDR1 is SGHTA and CDR2 is FQGNSA. The full variable domain, with the rest looked up from reference TRBV7-2 and TRBJ2-3, is GAGVSQSPSNKVTEKGKDVELRCDPISGHTALYWYRQSLGQGLEFLIYFQGNSAPDKSGLPSDRFSAERTGGSVSTLTIQRTQQEDSAVYLCASSYRRPGLASDTQYFGPGTRLTVL.

This clone was counted a single time. The rearrangement links TRBV11-2 to TRBJ2-2; tentative D call: TRBD1 (5 bases). The V and J ends lost 1 base and 1 base respectively, with 10 bases between them. The length of the CDR3 is 16 residues. Germline CDR1 is SGHAT and CDR2 is FQNNGV. CDR3 DNA sequence: TGTGCCAGCAGCTTAGTGGCAGGGTGGAACACCGGGGAGCTGTTTTTT. This codes for CASSLVAGWNTGELFF.

The V call is TRBV4-1, the J call TRBJ1-2, with D uncertain. This CDR3 has 13 residues. The V gene lost 0 bases and the J gene lost 7 bases, with 9 bases spanning the gap. The germline V gene encodes CDR1 MGHRA and CDR2 YSYEKL. DNA of the CDR3: TGCGCCAGCAGCCAAGATTTGAGGATTGGCTACACCTTC. Amino acids: CASSQDLRIGYTF.

The V and J genes are TRBV6-2 or TRBV6-3 and TRBJ2-1, with 9 nucleotides matching TRBD2. The CDR3 runs to 19 residues. Germline lookup yields CDR1 MNHEY and CDR2 SVGEGT. V trimming: 2 bases; J trimming: 7 bases; junction bases outside the gene matches: 18. CDR3 region: CASSYHRWGLAGVSNEQFF. The CDR3 DNA is TGTGCCAGCAGTTACCACCGATGGGGATTAGCGGGAGTATCAAATGAGCAGTTCTTC.

This chain uses TRBV6-6 with TRBJ1-4, with a tentative D call TRBD1 (6 bases). Per germline, CDR1 MNHNY and CDR2 SVGAGI (reference sequence). The CDR3 is made up of 13 amino acids. V was pared by 6 bases and J by 7 bases, with 12 bases between. The CDR3 reads CASRGRGGEKLFF. In nucleotides, the CDR3 is TGTGCCAGCAGAGGCAGGGGTGGTGAAAAACTGTTTTTT.

The chain employs TRBV10-2 and TRBJ2-1, with a tentative D call TRBD1 (5 bases). V gave up 3 bases and J gave up 0 bases, with 15 bases separating them. This CDR3 has 17 amino acids. Looked up from germline, CDR1 is WSHSY and CDR2 is SAAADI. The CDR3 reads CASSDRAGYSSYNEQFF. CDR3 nucleotides: TGCGCCAGCAGTGACCGAGCAGGGTACAGCTCCTACAATGAGCAGTTCTTC.

The CDR3, as DNA: TGTGCCAGTAGTCCCCGTTTTGGCGGTCCCTCTGGGGCCAACGTCCTGACTTTC. Translation: CASSPRFGGPSGANVLTF. The V gene is TRBV19, the J gene TRBJ2-6; D uncertain. This CDR3 has 18 residues. Germline V CDR1 and CDR2: LNHDA, SQIVND (reference sequence). Trimming pared 5 bases from V and 0 bases from J, leaving 17 bases between.

The rearrangement links TRBV5-4 to TRBJ1-1, with D possibly being TRBD1 (5 bases). This CDR3 comprises 16 residues. Germline values: CDR1 SGHNT, CDR2 YYREEE (reference sequence). Trimming left V 4 bases short and J 2 bases short, with 18 bases between. The CDR3 bases are TGTGCCAGCAGCCTTTTTGGGGCTATAATTAACACTGAAGCTTTCTTT. It is translated as CASSLFGAIINTEAFF.

The CDR3 nucleotides read TGTGCCAGCAGTCCACCTGGCAGCTATGGCTACACCTTC. Protein: CASSPPGSYGYTF. V gene TRBV28 combines with J gene TRBJ1-2; D not resolved. CDR3 length: 13 amino acids. The V gene's germline CDR1 is MDHEN and CDR2 SYDVKM. The ends were cut back, 5 bases at V and 4 bases at J, with 11 bases in the middle.

The chain employs TRBV10-1 and TRBJ1-1, with 9 nucleotides matching TRBD1. CDR1 and CDR2 (germline): WNHNN, SYGVQD (reference sequence). J gave up 4 bases and V 4 bases, and 4 bases lay outside the gene matches. The CDR3 is 14 amino acids. In DNA, the CDR3 is TGCGCCAGCAGTGTAGACAGGGGGTTCACTGAAGCTTTCTTT. It codes for CASSVDRGFTEAFF.

The chain recombines TRBV4-3 with TRBJ2-3; a possible D gene is TRBD2 (6 bases). The CDR3 loop spans 18 amino acids. CDR1 is LGHNA, CDR2 YSLEER, per germline. V was trimmed by 1 base and J by 5 bases, leaving 22 bases between them. The CDR3 region has the DNA TGCGCCAGCAGCCAAGGATTCCCTCGGGGGAGTGGGGGAGATACGCAGTATTTT. It translates to CASSQGFPRGSGGDTQYF.

The chain links TRBV28 to TRBJ1-1; D ambiguous. The CDR3 spans 14 residues. Germline assignment: CDR1 MDHEN and CDR2 SYDVKM. V dropped 4 bases and J dropped 0 bases, with 9 bases sitting between them. CDR3 DNA sequence: TGTGCCAGCAGTTATAGTACAGTGAACACTGAAGCTTTCTTT. It yields the protein CASSYSTVNTEAFF.

V is TRBV2 and J is TRBJ1-1; 8 bases agree with TRBD1. CDR3 size: 15 residues. J gave up 4 bases and V 2 bases, and 6 bases lay outside the gene matches. Looked up from germline, CDR1 is SNHLY and CDR2 is FYNNEI. DNA of the CDR3: TGTGCCAGCAGTGAAAACTGGACAGGGCGCACTGAAGCTTTCTTT. This translates into CASSENWTGRTEAFF.

The V gene is TRBV4-3, the J gene TRBJ2-1, with a weak D call TRBD2 (6 bases). The CDR3 is made up of 13 amino acids. CDR1 LGHNA and CDR2 YSLEER come from the germline V gene. Between the trimmed V and J ends, which lost 4 bases and 8 bases, there was a span of 12 bases. In DNA, the CDR3 is TGCGCCAGCAGCCCGGGCGGAGGGGATGAGCAGTTCTTC. Translating gives CASSPGGGDEQFF.

In this sample, this clone turned up once. This chain connects TRBV5-8 to TRBJ1-1; D remains unclear. Trimming stripped 0 bases from V and 10 bases from J, with 10 bases between. The CDR3 is 12 amino acids. Germline CDR1 SGHTS, CDR2 YDEGEE. CDR3 sequence: CASSLDSQTAFF. CDR3 bases: TGTGCCAGCAGCTTGGACAGCCAGACAGCTTTCTTT.

This chain uses TRBV19 with TRBJ1-2, with 7 bases identical to TRBD1. J gave up 3 bases and V 7 bases, and 8 bases lay outside the gene matches. Germline V CDR1 and CDR2: LNHDA, SQIVND (reference sequence). There are 14 residues in the CDR3. In DNA, the CDR3 is TGTGCCAGTACCCAGGACAGGTGGGACTATGGCTACACCTTC. Amino acid sequence: CASTQDRWDYGYTF. Full variable domain (remainder filled in from reference TRBV19 and TRBJ1-2): DGGITQSPKYLFRKEGQNVTLSCEQNLNHDAMYWYRQDPGQGLRLIYYSQIVNDFQKGDIAEGYSVSREKKESFPLTVTSAQKNPTAFYLCASTQDRWDYGYTFGSGTRLTVV.

V and J are TRBV4-3 and TRBJ2-5; 9 positions agree with TRBD1. The CDR3 is 15 amino acids. The J segment lost 5 bases and the V segment lost 4 bases, leaving 8 bases of the junction unmatched. Looked up from germline, CDR1 is LGHNA and CDR2 is YSLEER. Here the CDR3 reads CASSRRQGVQETQYF. In DNA form, the CDR3 reads TGCGCCAGCAGCCGTCGACAGGGGGTTCAGGAGACCCAGTACTTC.

This chain joins TRBV28 and TRBJ1-2, with TRBD1 identical over 9 bases. J gave up 3 bases and V 1 base, and 9 bases lay outside the gene matches. CDR1 is MDHEN and CDR2 is SYDVKM in the germline V gene. This CDR3 has 17 residues. CDR3 loop: CASSLLFLTGGHYGYTF. In DNA, the CDR3 is TGTGCCAGCAGTTTATTGTTTTTGACAGGGGGACACTATGGCTACACCTTC.